A few counts support the clone carrying this T cell receptor beta chain. The antigen is unknown. The data stem from a study of response to subunit inactivated influenza vaccine. General observations from the study: That few new T cells are recruited by each seasonal influenza vaccination was the authors' suggestion.

TCRdb reanalysed the RT-PCR reads using MiXCR and keeps one entry per CDR3 protein. The table has fewer than 750,000 distinct CDR3 sequences, less than 15% seen once; the top ten hold 8.5% to 14%. Trimming at V came to 4 bases and at J to 5 bases, leaving 12 bases not matched to a gene. The CDR3 extends over 15 amino acids. The germline V gene encodes CDR1 GTSNPN and CDR2 SVGIG (reference sequence). The origin of this receptor is a man aged 45 to 65 who received an inactivated influenza vaccine. The sample was PBMCs from blood, taken about 13 days after vaccination. This sequence joins TRBV30 and TRBJ1-1; 8 bases match TRBD1. The CDR3 spells CAWTLPLGQGTEAFF. The CDR3, as DNA: TGTGCCTGGACTCTCCCACTAGGACAGGGAACTGAAGCTTTCTTT.